Listed below are T cell receptor beta chains from one sample, sequenced in a study of blood T cell repertoires in COVID-19. Assay used: immunoSEQ multiplex PCR; TCRdb lists only in-frame clones, some missing. In the table there are 230,000 or so clones, about 85% of which are singletons. Specimen: PBMCs or T cells enriched from blood (not recorded which). These receptors all stem from a woman in her forties or fifties who had been exposed to COVID-19. CDR3s leave out the opening cysteine and the closing phenylalanine or tryptophan.

V | CDR3
TRBV9 | ASSGARGRGESPLH
TRBV9 | ASSAGTGVVDT
TRBV19 | ASSISGSNSPLH
TRBV7-9 | ASSPGGPGLSGYT
TRBV6-5 | ASSYRRSDTQY
TRBV20-1 | SVSAEETQY
TRBV15 | ATSSEPGGTYNEQF
TRBV5-4 | ASSVGLAEKQETQY
TRBV12-3/TRBV12-4 | ASSLSSGYT
TRBV28 | ASSLTSGGVIADTQY
TRBV6-5 | ASKGQWTNEQF
TRBV11-2 | ASSLRGSGGARDEQF
TRBV2 | ASRTGTTYEQY
TRBV5-5 | ASRLPPGQIKETQY
TRBV2 | ASSGTGRKDTEAF
TRBV7-2 | ASSFDRAGANVLT
TRBV18 | ASSPPGSLNTEAF
TRBV7-2 | ASSDPAGNTQY
TRBV7-2 | ASSFQGQSYGYT
TRBV30 | AWNPARTYGYT
TRBV30 | AWSSGTGGLGNQPQH
TRBV6-2/TRBV6-3 | ASSLPGQLY
TRBV7-3 | ASSLDAGRNNEQF
TRBV28 | ASSLSASQRGTEAF
TRBV6-5 | ASSQGNEKLF
TRBV5-4 | ASSLVGSADTQY